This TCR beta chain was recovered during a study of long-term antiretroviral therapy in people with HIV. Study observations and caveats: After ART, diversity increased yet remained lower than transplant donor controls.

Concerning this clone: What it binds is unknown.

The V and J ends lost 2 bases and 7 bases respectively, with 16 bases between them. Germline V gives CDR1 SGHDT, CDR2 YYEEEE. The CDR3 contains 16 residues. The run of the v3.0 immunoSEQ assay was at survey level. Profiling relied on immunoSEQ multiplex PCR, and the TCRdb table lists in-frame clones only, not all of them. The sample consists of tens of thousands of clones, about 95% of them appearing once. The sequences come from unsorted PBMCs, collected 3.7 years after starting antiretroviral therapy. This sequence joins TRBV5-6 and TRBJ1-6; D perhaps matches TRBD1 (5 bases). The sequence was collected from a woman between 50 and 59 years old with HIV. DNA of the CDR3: TGTGCCAGCAGCTTCTTTGGCGGGGCCTCGAATTCACCCCTCCACTTT. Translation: CASSFFGGASNSPLHF.